This is a list of T cell receptor beta chains from one sample in a study of sequential checkpoint blockade in melanoma. Generated by immunoSEQ multiplex PCR, the TCRdb table keeps only in-frame clones and is missing some. Here the sample spans about 19,000 clones, more than 65% being singletons. This specimen consisted of tumor tissue (inferred from file names), obtained from a patient given nivolumab and ipilimumab in sequence. All receptors derive from a human donor with melanoma. Each CDR3 is given with its conserved first and last residue.

cdr3_aa j_call v_call
CASSYQMNTEAFF TRBJ1-1 TRBV19
CASQQGARDTEAFF TRBJ1-1 TRBV19
CASSKAGGPGTQYF TRBJ2-5 TRBV9
CASSEDRRTNEKLFF TRBJ1-4 TRBV2
CAWSVDGNQPQHF TRBJ1-5 TRBV30
CASSLIRGGQPQHF TRBJ1-5 TRBV28
CASGIDGVVNYGYTF TRBJ1-2 TRBV12-5
CASSSESYGYTF TRBJ1-2 TRBV6-8
CASIKEPQAYEQYF TRBJ2-7 TRBV2
CASSLGDSGNTIYF TRBJ1-3 TRBV5-1
CASSALAGGGNEQFF TRBJ2-1 TRBV9
CAWSVRQDTQYF TRBJ2-3 TRBV30